These 28 T cell receptor beta chains came from one sample sequenced in a study of human T cells and chemical hapten exposure. Time point indicated: patch test 1, 2 weeks after DPC sensitization. The treatment denotes: therapeutic diphenylcyclopropenone sensitization with weekly scalp DPC. TCRdb fed the RACE reads into MiXCR, producing one record per CDR3 protein. The sample holds roughly 180,000 distinct CDR3 sequences, approximately 20% seen once. The sample in question was whole blood, obtained in connection with sensitization to the hapten diphenylcyclopropenone (DPC). The receptors stem from a woman aged 50 to 60 with alopecia areata. Some clones in this sample may be carry-over from other donors' samples.

The chain joins TRBV7-8 to TRBJ1-5; no reliable D call. CDR3 length: 14 amino acids. Germline V gives CDR1 SGHVS, CDR2 FQNEAQ. The V and J ends lost 3 bases and 2 bases respectively, with 8 bases between them. In nucleotides, the CDR3 is TGTGCCAGCAGCTTTTATAGCGGCAATCAGCCCCAGCATTTT. It translates to CASSFYSGNQPQHF.

This clonotype was counted between two and nine times. The rearrangement links TRBV4-2 to TRBJ2-3; D unclear. Deletions cut 3 bases from V and 2 bases from J, with 9 bases between. Germline V gene data show CDR1 as LGHNA and CDR2 as YNFKEQ. The CDR3 extends over 14 amino acids. This CDR3 is CASSQGLNTDTQYF. The CDR3 DNA reads as TGTGCCAGCAGCCAGGGTTTGAACACAGATACGCAGTATTTT.

This chain connects TRBV20-1 to TRBJ2-7; 12 bases fit TRBD2. Trimming removed 3 bases from V and 0 bases from J; junction bases left unmatched: 9. The CDR3 spans 17 residues. Germline-derived CDR1 and CDR2 are DFQATT and SNEGSKA (reference sequence). The DNA for the CDR3 is TGCAGTGCTAGGTGGGCTAGCGGGAGGGCCAGCTCCTACGAGCAGTACTTC. Its protein is CSARWASGRASSYEQYF.

This clonotype was counted only a few times. The genes are TRBV20-1 and TRBJ2-5, with TRBD1 identical over 7 bases. In germline, CDR1 is DFQATT, CDR2 SNEGSKA (reference sequence). The CDR3 has 15 residues. The junction had 9 bases not matched to a gene; V was cut back by 1 base and J by 4 bases. The CDR3 region is CSARAMDRFLETQYF. CDR3 bases: TGCAGTGCTAGAGCGATGGACAGGTTTTTAGAGACCCAGTACTTC.

This clonotype was observed a handful of times. The J gene is TRBJ2-5, the V gene TRBV9; TRBD1 might be the D (6 bases). V was cut by 2 bases and J by 3 bases, with 11 bases left in between. The CDR3 covers 14 residues. From germline, CDR1 is SGDLS and CDR2 YYNGEE. CDR3 loop: CASSVRTEKETQYF. CDR3 in DNA: TGTGCCAGCAGCGTTCGGACAGAGAAAGAGACCCAGTACTTC.

This clonotype was observed a few times. The chain employs TRBV5-1 and TRBJ2-3; D is unresolved. V lost 2 bases and J 2 bases, leaving 9 bases between the germline ends. Germline V gene sequence: CDR1 SGHRS, CDR2 YFSETQ. The CDR3 is 14 residues long. As DNA, the CDR3 is TGCGCCAGCAGCTTTGGCGATTACACAGATACGCAGTATTTT. It specifies CASSFGDYTDTQYF.

The V gene is TRBV29-1, the J gene TRBJ1-1; D is uncertain. The CDR3 contains 13 residues. The V gene lost 5 bases and the J gene lost 0 bases, with 10 bases spanning the gap. Germline V gives CDR1 SQVTM, CDR2 ANQGSEA. CDR3 nucleotides: TGCAGCGTTTCAGGTTTAATGAACACTGAAGCTTTCTTT. This encodes CSVSGLMNTEAFF.

The gene calls are TRBV5-1 and TRBJ2-2; D may correspond to TRBD1 or TRBD2 (6 bases each). Trimming took 4 bases from V and 4 from J, leaving 11 bases between them. The CDR3 loop spans 14 amino acids. Germline V gene lookup returns CDR1 SGHRS and CDR2 YFSETQ. The CDR3 DNA reads as TGCGCCAGCAGCGCCGAGGGGGGCACCGGGGAGCTGTTTTTT. Amino acid sequence: CASSAEGGTGELFF.

In its sample, this clonotype was seen many times. The chain recombines TRBV4-2 with TRBJ1-5; no reliable D call. Trimming cost V 0 bases and J 3 bases, with 9 bases left between them. Germline V gene sequence: CDR1 LGHNA, CDR2 YNFKEQ. The CDR3 is 15 amino acids. CDR3 nucleotide sequence: TGTGCCAGCAGCCAAGATCACGGTGACAATCAGCCCCAGCATTTT. This codes for CASSQDHGDNQPQHF.

This clonotype was seen a few times. The J gene is TRBJ2-2, the V gene TRBV5-1, with D perhaps matching TRBD1 or TRBD2 (5 bases each). The germline V and J ends were trimmed by 0 bases and 1 base, with 7 bases remaining between them. Germline V gene sequence: CDR1 SGHRS, CDR2 YFSETQ. The CDR3 consists of 15 residues. This chain's CDR3 is CASSLGGVNTGELFF. The CDR3 bases are TGCGCCAGCAGCTTGGGAGGGGTGAACACCGGGGAGCTGTTTTTT.

This clonotype showed up just a few times. The chain links TRBV5-1 to TRBJ1-2; 7 bases map to TRBD1. Germline V CDR1 and CDR2: SGHRS, YFSETQ. The CDR3 spans 20 residues. V trimming: 4 bases; J trimming: 5 bases; junction bases outside the gene matches: 26. The CDR3 here is CASSKDQTGFRTIGSYGYTF. The CDR3 DNA reads TGCGCCAGCAGCAAGGACCAGACAGGGTTCCGCACGATAGGCTCTTATGGCTACACCTTC.

The chain recombines TRBV3-1 with TRBJ2-1; D perhaps matches TRBD1 (5 bases). V gave up 5 bases and J gave up 11 bases, with 13 bases separating them. Germline assignment: CDR1 LGHDT and CDR2 YNNKEL (reference sequence). The length of the CDR3 is 12 residues. For the CDR3, the DNA is TGTGCCAGCAGCTCACGCCCAGGGAAGCAGTTCTTC. Protein product: CASSSRPGKQFF.

The genes are TRBV7-2 and TRBJ2-3, with 9 bases identical to TRBD2. The trim removed 3 bases at V and 6 bases at J, leaving 7 bases unmatched. CDR1 and CDR2 (germline): SGHTA, FQGNSA. The CDR3 is made up of 15 amino acids. The chain's CDR3 is CASSFRGRAGDTQYF. In nucleotides, the CDR3 is TGTGCCAGCAGCTTTCGCGGGAGGGCAGGGGATACGCAGTATTTT.

V and J are TRBV14 and TRBJ2-1; D not certain. Germline assignment: CDR1 SGHDN and CDR2 FVKESK. The CDR3 contains 14 residues. Deletions cut 4 bases from V and 2 bases from J, with 9 bases between. The CDR3 DNA is TGTGCCAGCAGCCGTGACTCCACCTACAATGAGCAGTTCTTC. Protein sequence: CASSRDSTYNEQFF.

This sequence joins TRBV5-1 and TRBJ1-4; D possibly corresponds to TRBD1 (6 bases). V was trimmed by 1 base and J by 6 bases, leaving 13 bases between them. This CDR3 has 15 amino acids. CDR1 is SGHRS, CDR2 YFSETQ, per germline. This chain's CDR3 is CASSLNQGNYEKLFF. In DNA form, the CDR3 reads TGCGCCAGCAGCTTGAATCAGGGGAATTATGAAAAACTGTTTTTT.

This clonotype showed up just a few times. The chain uses TRBV20-1 and TRBJ2-1; TRBD2 aligns across 10 bases. This CDR3 has 15 residues. The V gene's germline CDR1 is DFQATT and CDR2 SNEGSKA (reference sequence). The J segment lost 4 bases and the V segment lost 2 bases, leaving 5 bases of the junction unmatched. The CDR3 reads CSARQASGSYNEQFF. The CDR3 bases are TGCAGTGCTAGACAAGCTAGCGGGAGTTACAATGAGCAGTTCTTC.

V gene TRBV5-1 combines with J gene TRBJ2-7; D possibly corresponds to TRBD1 (5 bases). Trimming took 0 bases from V and 4 from J, leaving 17 bases between them. From germline, CDR1 is SGHRS and CDR2 YFSETQ. The CDR3 extends over 16 amino acids. The CDR3 DNA is TGCGCCAGCAGCTTGGGAGTTGACAGAATTTTGTACGAGCAGTACTTC. Encoded protein: CASSLGVDRILYEQYF.

A few counts support this clonotype. This chain connects TRBV18 to TRBJ2-2, with 8 bases fitting TRBD1. The CDR3 covers 20 residues. Unmatched junction bases numbered 22, after V lost 6 bases and J lost 4 bases. The V gene's germline CDR1 is KGHSH and CDR2 LQKENI. This CDR3 reads CASSLKKIGRGQSSTGELFF. DNA of the CDR3: TGTGCCAGCTCCCTGAAAAAAATCGGCAGGGGGCAATCAAGCACCGGGGAGCTGTTTTTT.

This clonotype was observed a handful of times. The chain employs TRBV19 and TRBJ2-1, with D possibly TRBD1 on 5 matching bases. Trimming cost V 4 bases and J 1 base, with 11 bases left between them. The germline gives CDR1 LNHDA, CDR2 SQIVND (reference sequence). The CDR3 length is 15 residues. CDR3: CASSTLSGSYNEQFF. The CDR3 DNA reads as TGTGCCAGTAGTACACTGTCAGGGTCCTACAATGAGCAGTTCTTC.

This sequence joins TRBV29-1 and TRBJ2-3, with 7 bases aligning to TRBD2. Germline CDR1 and CDR2: SQVTM and ANQGSEA. J gave up 4 bases and V 6 bases, and 7 bases lay outside the gene matches. The CDR3 length is 13 residues. The CDR3 coding sequence is TGCAGCGTAGCGGGGTCGGGCGCAGATACGCAGTATTTT. It translates to CSVAGSGADTQYF.

The chain carries TRBV6-5 and TRBJ2-1; no reliable D call. Trimming pared 7 bases from V and 4 bases from J, leaving 20 bases between. This CDR3 region has 16 residues. The germline V gene encodes CDR1 MNHEY and CDR2 SVGAGI. CDR3 protein: CASTSPLAGRYNEQFF. CDR3 DNA: TGTGCCAGCACCTCACCGTTGGCAGGACGTTACAATGAGCAGTTCTTC.

This clonotype was counted at least ten times. The J gene is TRBJ1-6, the V gene TRBV6-1, with D possibly being TRBD1 (5 bases). Germline CDR1 reads MNHNS; CDR2 reads SASEGT. The CDR3 covers 13 residues. The V and J ends lost 3 bases and 7 bases respectively, with 7 bases between them. The CDR3 DNA sequence: TGTGCCAGCAGTGACAGGGACAATTCACCCCTCCACTTT. This gives the protein CASSDRDNSPLHF.

This chain uses TRBV7-2 with TRBJ2-2; D perhaps matches TRBD1 (6 bases). The CDR3 runs to 17 residues. V lost 7 bases to trimming and J lost 1 base, with 19 bases between them. Germline CDR1 reads SGHTA; CDR2 reads FQGNSA. For the CDR3, the DNA is TGTGCCAGCACCTTCAGGGGAGCGGAACTGAACACCGGGGAGCTGTTTTTT. Protein: CASTFRGAELNTGELFF.

This rearrangement joins TRBV6-5 to TRBJ2-7; D possibly corresponds to TRBD2 (5 bases). Germline CDR1 is MNHEY and CDR2 is SVGAGI. Between the trimmed V and J ends, which lost 2 bases and 7 bases, there was a span of 15 bases. This CDR3 region has 14 residues. CDR3 coding DNA: TGTGCCAGCAGTTACGGGAGTACCACTCTTGAGCAGTACTTC. Its translation is CASSYGSTTLEQYF.

V gene TRBV5-1 combines with J gene TRBJ1-1; tentatively, D is TRBD1 (5 bases). V lost 0 bases, J lost 1 base, and 10 bases lay in between. The CDR3 loop spans 15 amino acids. From germline, CDR1 is SGHRS and CDR2 YFSETQ. The CDR3 DNA reads TGCGCCAGCAGCTTGGTTAGGGGAGGGAACACTGAAGCTTTCTTT. It is translated as CASSLVRGGNTEAFF.

This clonotype was observed a handful of times. The rearrangement joins TRBV6-1 to TRBJ1-2; TRBD1 aligns across 11 bases. Germline trimming cut 2 bases from V and 13 bases from J; bases unmatched to any gene: 12. Germline CDR1 is MNHNS and CDR2 is SASEGT. The CDR3 is 15 residues long. CDR3 nucleotide sequence: TGTGCCAGCAGTGAAACCCAGCTGGACAGGGGGCCGGGCACCTTC. Protein sequence: CASSETQLDRGPGTF.

This chain joins TRBV28 and TRBJ1-2; D might be TRBD1 (6 bases). The ends were cut back, 3 bases at V and 4 bases at J, with 15 bases in the middle. Germline values: CDR1 MDHEN, CDR2 SYDVKM. This CDR3 is 15 amino acids long. CDR3 protein: CASSLGTGRSYGYTF. The CDR3 bases are TGTGCCAGCAGTTTGGGCACAGGGCGATCCTATGGCTACACCTTC.

The chain recombines TRBV7-9 with TRBJ1-1, with a tentative D call TRBD1 (6 bases). CDR1 is SEHNR and CDR2 is FQNEAQ in the germline V gene (reference sequence). The CDR3 runs 16 residues. V was clipped by 5 bases and J by 3 bases, with 19 bases between them. CDR3 sequence: CASSPDRPKGDTEAFF. CDR3 DNA: TGTGCCAGCAGCCCGGACAGACCGAAGGGCGACACTGAAGCTTTCTTT.